This T cell receptor beta chain came from a study of blood T cell repertoires in COVID-19. The wider study: Both acute and convalescent COVID-19 samples were obtained from the United States, Italy and Spain. From T cells, B-cell-depleted T cells, or PBMCs came the material, which was cDNA or gDNA.

Per the original methods: It was from reference gene primer amplification that nucleated cell counts were estimated. TCRdb keeps only in-frame clones here, not all; method: immunoSEQ multiplex PCR. The D gene and trimming were derived from the DNA, and the V and J assignments and clone size from that table. In the table there are over 250,000 clones, under 90% of which are singletons. Sequencing was done on a sample of peripheral blood. The TCR sequence derives from a woman between 50 and 59 years old who had recovered from COVID-19.

CDR3 sequence reads: CASSGQGLSYEQYF. In nucleotides, the CDR3 is TGCGCCAGCAGCGGACAGGGTTTGTCCTACGAGCAGTACTTC. This chain connects TRBV5-1 to TRBJ2-7; TRBD1 matches at 8 bases. This CDR3 region has 14 residues. CDR1 is SGHRS and CDR2 is YFSETQ in the germline V gene. V shed 4 bases and J 1 base; nucleotides not matched to a gene: 4.